In this sample, the clone carrying this TCR beta chain turned up many times. There are 13 residues in the CDR3. Trimming pared 6 bases from V and 7 bases from J, leaving 16 bases between. The germline gives CDR1 SQVTM, CDR2 ANQGSEA. TCRdb ran MiXCR on the multiplex PCR reads and lists one entry per CDR3 protein. Here the sample spans tens of thousands of distinct CDR3 sequences, roughly 39% being singletons. These data belong to a study of breast tumors, draining lymph nodes, adjacent tissues. V usage is TRBV29-1 and J usage is TRBJ2-1, with D possibly TRBD2 on 6 matching bases. This sequence was found in a female donor with breast cancer. Some clones in this sample may be carry-over from other donors' samples. The specimen sequenced was breast tumor tissue. The CDR3 DNA is TGCAGCGTAGCGCCGGACTACCGTAATGAGCAGTTCTTC. Residues: CSVAPDYRNEQFF.